Shown below are 32 T cell receptor beta chains from a single sample sequenced in a study of post-analysis software for immune sequencing data. Study findings and constraints: Five TRBV segments, TRBV5-6, TRBV5-1 and TRBV20-1 among them, were found more frequent in patients than controls.

Built from TCR beta cDNA, the libraries had unique molecular identifiers in them. Each CDR3 protein gets one entry after TCRdb re-called the PCR reads with MiXCR. The table has hundreds of thousands of distinct CDR3 sequences, roughly 45% seen once; the top ten hold 9% to 13%. No antigens are known for them. Specimen: blood. These receptors were obtained from a girl aged 10-17 years with multiple sclerosis.

This clonotype was counted many times. Compared with germline, one end of the junction differs, possibly owing to a read error. The V call is TRBV5-1, the J call TRBJ2-3, with a weak D call TRBD2 (6 bases). This CDR3 is 13 amino acids long. Looked up from germline, CDR1 is SGHRS and CDR2 is YFSETQ. The CDR3 loop reads CASSLGEADTQYF. The CDR3 DNA reads TGTGCCAGCAGCTTAGGGGAGGCAGATACGCAGTATTTT.

This clonotype was counted only a few times. The chain links TRBV12-3 or TRBV12-4 to TRBJ2-1, with D possibly being TRBD1 or TRBD2 (6 bases each). V was cut by 3 bases and J by 8 bases, with 17 bases left in between. The CDR3 loop spans 15 amino acids. CDR3 protein: CASSFYGGRPHEQFF. CDR3 nucleotide sequence: TGTGCCAGCAGTTTTTATGGGGGGCGGCCCCATGAGCAGTTCTTC.

Comment on this clonotype: An end of the junction differs from the germline gene, which may be a read error. DNA of the CDR3: TGTGCCAGCAGTTTCCTTGTGGACCATCAAACCTACAAGCAGTACTTC. It translates to CASSFLVDHQTYKQYF. This chain uses TRBV28 with TRBJ2-7; D uncertain. The CDR3 has 16 residues. Germline V gene data show CDR1 as MDHEN and CDR2 as SYDVKM.

This chain connects TRBV14 to TRBJ2-1, with 7 bases lining up with TRBD2. The CDR3 has 15 residues. Germline lookup yields CDR1 SGHDN and CDR2 FVKESK. J gave up 8 bases and V 0 bases, and 7 bases lay outside the gene matches. DNA for the CDR3: TGTGCCAGCAGCCAAGACGGCGGGAGTGGTGATGAGCAGTTCTTC. It codes for CASSQDGGSGDEQFF.

The chain has TRBV7-9 and TRBJ2-5; D uncertain. This CDR3 comprises 14 residues. Deletions cut 0 bases from V and 3 bases from J, with 8 bases between. Per the germline V gene, CDR1 is SEHNR and CDR2 is FQNEAQ (reference sequence). CDR3 nucleotides: TGTGCCAGCAGCTTAGCCTCTGGGAAAGAGACCCAGTACTTC. This sequence encodes CASSLASGKETQYF.

The chain carries TRBV4-2 and TRBJ2-1, with TRBD2 identical over 8 bases. The germline V gene encodes CDR1 LGHNA and CDR2 YNFKEQ. The CDR3 spans 17 residues. Unmatched junction bases numbered 9, after V lost 0 bases and J lost 5 bases. CDR3 region: CASSQEVGLVPNNEQFF. The CDR3 DNA reads as TGTGCCAGCAGCCAAGAAGTGGGACTAGTCCCGAACAATGAGCAGTTCTTC.

This clonotype was observed many times. The rearrangement links TRBV7-9 to TRBJ1-6; D not resolved. Trimming shortened V by 1 base and J by 6 bases, and 7 bases separated the two germline ends. Germline lookup yields CDR1 SEHNR and CDR2 FQNEAQ (reference sequence). The CDR3 consists of 14 residues. CDR3 sequence reads: CASSLEPGNSPLHF. CDR3 sequence (DNA): TGTGCCAGCAGCTTAGAACCGGGTAATTCACCCCTCCACTTT. Together with reference TRBV7-9 and TRBJ1-6, the CDR3 gives the full variable domain: DTGVSQNPRHKITKRGQNVTFRCDPISEHNRLYWYRQTLGQGPEFLTYFQNEAQLEKSRLLSDRFSAERPKGSFSTLEIQRTEQGDSAMYLCASSLEPGNSPLHFGNGTRLTVT.

This clonotype has more than one count but fewer than ten. V gene TRBV15 combines with J gene TRBJ2-1, with 8 positions matching TRBD2. This CDR3 is built from 13 residues. CDR1 and CDR2 from the germline V gene are LNHNV and YYDKDF (reference sequence). Germline trimming cut 3 bases from V and 12 bases from J; bases unmatched to any gene: 7. CDR3: CATSSTDSGTQFF. Written as DNA, the CDR3 is TGTGCCACCAGCAGTACGGATAGCGGGACGCAGTTCTTC.

In this sample, this clonotype turned up a few times. The chain couples TRBV20-1 to TRBJ2-3, with 8 bases that match TRBD2. The CDR3 has 15 residues. Trimming cost V 6 bases and J 2 bases; bases outside gene matches: 10. Per germline, CDR1 DFQATT and CDR2 SNEGSKA (reference sequence). The chain's CDR3 is CSAEAGGPHTDTQYF. Written as DNA, the CDR3 is TGCAGTGCCGAGGCGGGGGGACCCCACACAGATACGCAGTATTTT.

The V call is TRBV29-1, the J call TRBJ2-7; possibly TRBD1 or TRBD2 for D (5 bases each). The germline gives CDR1 SQVTM, CDR2 ANQGSEA. Deletions cut 5 bases from V and 2 bases from J, with 10 bases between. This CDR3 is built from 12 residues. This chain's CDR3 is CSVSPGPYEQYF. DNA for the CDR3: TGCAGCGTTTCGCCGGGACCCTACGAGCAGTACTTC.

V usage is TRBV9 and J usage is TRBJ2-3; 10 nucleotides align to TRBD2. V gave up 1 base and J gave up 1 base; unmatched junction bases: 3. The CDR3 length is 16 residues. Germline CDR1 SGDLS, CDR2 YYNGEE. The CDR3 nucleotides are TGTGCCAGCAGCGTAAGGACTAGCGGCGGCACAGATACGCAGTATTTT. Its protein is CASSVRTSGGTDTQYF.

This clonotype was picked up a small number of times. This chain joins TRBV20-1 and TRBJ2-7, with D hard to call. CDR3 size: 14 residues. The V gene lost 3 bases and the J gene lost 2 bases, with 14 bases spanning the gap. Per the germline V gene, CDR1 is DFQATT and CDR2 is SNEGSKA (reference sequence). As DNA, the CDR3 is TGCAGTGCTAGTTTAACGGGCACGCCCTACGAGCAGTACTTC. Amino acids: CSASLTGTPYEQYF.

The chain is built from TRBV20-1 and TRBJ2-1, with TRBD2 matching 12 bases. CDR3 length: 17 amino acids. V lost 5 bases, J lost 1 base, and 9 bases stayed unmatched. CDR1 DFQATT and CDR2 SNEGSKA come from the germline V gene (reference sequence). The CDR3 region is CSAAFGLAGHSYNEQFF. CDR3 DNA sequence: TGCAGTGCTGCATTTGGACTAGCGGGACATTCCTACAATGAGCAGTTCTTC.

The chain links TRBV9 to TRBJ2-1; D unresolved. With 0 bases removed from V and 3 bases from J, the gap between germline ends came to 13 bases. Germline-derived CDR1 and CDR2 are SGDLS and YYNGEE. The CDR3 runs 16 residues. The CDR3 DNA is TGTGCCAGCAGCGTAGAAGGGAAGACCATCTACAATGAGCAGTTCTTC. Protein: CASSVEGKTIYNEQFF.

For the CDR3, the DNA is TGTGCCAGCAGCCCCGTAATCAACTCCTACGAGCAGTACTTC. Its protein is CASSPVINSYEQYF. The chain recombines TRBV11-2 with TRBJ2-7; D remains unclear. V was trimmed by 5 bases and J by 0 bases, leaving 11 bases between them. Germline V CDR1 and CDR2: SGHAT, FQNNGV. The CDR3 is made up of 14 amino acids.

The chain uses TRBV10-3 and TRBJ2-7; the match to TRBD2 covers 10 bases. Germline-derived CDR1 and CDR2 are ENHRY and SYGVKD. Trimming at V came to 4 bases and at J to 2 bases, leaving 8 bases not matched to a gene. This CDR3 is 16 amino acids long. CDR3: CAISAFRAGGPYEQYF. In DNA form, the CDR3 reads TGTGCCATCAGTGCATTCAGAGCGGGAGGGCCCTACGAGCAGTACTTC.

This chain uses TRBV6-2 or TRBV6-3 with TRBJ1-5; D uncertain. The CDR3 spans 15 residues. Trimming removed 1 base from V and 3 bases from J, with 10 bases in between. Germline V gene data show CDR1 as MNHEY and CDR2 as SVGEGT. The CDR3 spells CASSYFGKLNQPQHF. The CDR3 nucleotides read TGTGCCAGCAGTTACTTTGGGAAACTCAATCAGCCCCAGCATTTT.

This clonotype has a handful of counts. CDR3 sequence (DNA): TGTGCCAGCAGTGCTCGATCAATTGATCAGCCCCAGCATTTT. This codes for CASSARSIDQPQHF. This chain connects TRBV2 to TRBJ1-5; D is unresolved. V shed 4 bases and J shed 5 bases, with 12 bases lying between them. Germline CDR1 and CDR2: SNHLY and FYNNEI. There are 14 residues in the CDR3.

CDR3 coding DNA: TGCGCCAGCAGCTTAAGTGGGAGTAGCGCTGAGCAGTACTTC. It specifies CASSLSGSSAEQYF. The chain recombines TRBV5-1 with TRBJ2-7; maybe TRBD2 (5 bases). The germline V gene has CDR1 SGHRS and CDR2 YFSETQ. The CDR3 is 14 residues long. The germline V and J ends were trimmed by 2 bases and 7 bases, with 16 bases remaining between them.

This clonotype was seen only a few times. The chain employs TRBV4-1 and TRBJ2-7; 11 nucleotides line up with TRBD1. The V and J ends lost 8 bases and 3 bases, in that order; junction bases with no gene match: 6. This CDR3 comprises 14 residues. The germline V gene encodes CDR1 MGHRA and CDR2 YSYEKL. The CDR3 here is CASPRTGGVYEQYF. In DNA form, the CDR3 reads TGCGCCAGCCCGAGGACAGGGGGCGTCTACGAGCAGTACTTC.

The rearrangement links TRBV4-3 to TRBJ2-3, with 9 positions matching TRBD2. This CDR3 spans 17 amino acids. J lost 3 bases, V lost 0 bases, and 7 bases had no gene match. Germline V gives CDR1 LGHNA, CDR2 YSLEER. CDR3: CASSQEPGTSLTDTQYF. The CDR3 DNA is TGCGCCAGCAGCCAAGAGCCCGGGACTAGCCTAACAGATACGCAGTATTTT.

Turning to this clonotype: Since a much larger clone is just one base distant, this may be a read error. This sequence joins TRBV5-6 and TRBJ2-1; D is perhaps TRBD1 (6 bases). The CDR3 contains 14 residues. The germline CDR1 and CDR2 sequences are SGHDT and YYEEEE. The CDR3 DNA reads as TGTGCCAGCAGCTCCCTAGGGGGTTACAATGAGCGGTTCTTC. Its protein is CASSSLGGYNERFF.

The chain links TRBV7-9 to TRBJ2-5; a weak D match, TRBD1 (6 bases). Germline CDR1 is SEHNR and CDR2 is FQNEAQ (reference sequence). The CDR3 has 12 residues. V was clipped by 5 bases and J by 12 bases, with 16 bases between them. The CDR3 nucleotides are TGTGCCAGCAGCCCAACCGGGACACAAGAGTACTTC. The encoded protein is CASSPTGTQEYF.

This rearrangement joins TRBV5-1 to TRBJ1-2; 10 positions agree with TRBD1. J gave up 4 bases and V 4 bases, and 4 bases lay outside the gene matches. The CDR3 totals 14 residues. CDR1 and CDR2 (germline): SGHRS, YFSETQ. The CDR3 protein is CASSTGTGVYGYTF. In DNA form, the CDR3 reads TGCGCCAGCAGCACAGGGACAGGGGTCTATGGCTACACCTTC.

This clonotype turned up a few times. The rearrangement links TRBV4-1 to TRBJ2-7, with D tentatively TRBD2 (5 bases). Germline V gene data show CDR1 as MGHRA and CDR2 as YSYEKL. The CDR3 has 14 amino acids. The germline V and J ends were trimmed by 0 bases and 0 bases, with 6 bases remaining between them. DNA of the CDR3: TGCGCCAGCAGCCAAGAAGCGGCCTCCTACGAGCAGTACTTC. Translated: CASSQEAASYEQYF.

V is TRBV27 and J is TRBJ2-1; unclear D gene. V shed 6 bases and J shed 7 bases, with 16 bases lying between them. Germline CDR1 and CDR2: MNHEY and SMNVEV (reference sequence). The CDR3 is 14 residues long. CDR3 in DNA: TGTGCCAGCAGCCCCTCGGATAGCATAAATGAGCAGTTCTTC. Translating it yields CASSPSDSINEQFF.

The chain has TRBV3-1 and TRBJ2-4, with D perhaps given as TRBD1 or TRBD2 (7 bases each). CDR3 length: 16 amino acids. CDR1 and CDR2 (germline): LGHDT, YNNKEL (reference sequence). V lost 4 bases and J 1 base, leaving 14 bases between the germline ends. CDR3 amino acids: CASSLRGGSAKNIQYF. CDR3 nucleotides: TGTGCCAGCAGCCTCAGGGGGGGGTCTGCCAAAAACATTCAGTACTTC. Complete variable domain (other parts from reference TRBV3-1 and TRBJ2-4): DTAVSQTPKYLVTQMGNDKSIKCEQNLGHDTMYWYKQDSKKFLKIMFSYNNKELIINETVPNRFSPKSPDKAHLNLHINSLELGDSAVYFCASSLRGGSAKNIQYFGAGTRLSVL.

This clonotype has more than one count but fewer than ten. The chain is built from TRBV15 and TRBJ2-7; D ambiguous. The germline V gene has CDR1 LNHNV and CDR2 YYDKDF (reference sequence). The CDR3 has 13 residues. The V and J ends lost 0 bases and 6 bases respectively, with 9 bases between them. The CDR3 DNA reads as TGTGCCACCAGCAGAGATTCCGGGTCCGAGCAGTACTTC. Translating gives CATSRDSGSEQYF.

This clonotype was observed a handful of times. J is TRBJ2-7 and V is TRBV29-1; 8 positions agree with TRBD1. Germline V gives CDR1 SQVTM, CDR2 ANQGSEA. The CDR3 is 13 amino acids. The junction had 3 bases not matched to a gene; V was cut back by 2 bases and J by 3 bases. The DNA for the CDR3 is TGCAGCGTTGAAAAAGGACAGGGCTACGAGCAGTACTTC. This sequence encodes CSVEKGQGYEQYF.

The chain links TRBV20-1 to TRBJ2-3; maybe TRBD2 (6 bases). Germline V CDR1 and CDR2: DFQATT, SNEGSKA (reference sequence). V shed 5 bases and J shed 0 bases, with 12 bases lying between them. This CDR3 is built from 14 residues. The DNA for the CDR3 is TGCAGTGCTTTACTAGCTCAGAGCACAGATACGCAGTATTTT. It codes for CSALLAQSTDTQYF.

There are a few counts of this clonotype. The chain links TRBV20-1 to TRBJ2-7, with D possibly being TRBD1 (5 bases). CDR3 size: 14 residues. From germline, CDR1 is DFQATT and CDR2 SNEGSKA (reference sequence). V lost 5 bases to trimming and J lost 0 bases, with 14 bases between them. The CDR3 is CSALRPTASYEQYF. The CDR3 DNA sequence: TGCAGTGCTCTCCGCCCGACAGCCTCCTACGAGCAGTACTTC.

The chain combines TRBV20-1 with TRBJ2-4; TRBD2 might be the D (5 bases). CDR1 and CDR2 (germline): DFQATT, SNEGSKA (reference sequence). The ends were cut back, 1 base at V and 0 bases at J, with 10 bases in the middle. The CDR3 has 15 residues. CDR3 DNA: TGCAGTGCTAGAGCCGAGGGAGTAGCCAAAAACATTCAGTACTTC. Translating gives CSARAEGVAKNIQYF.